Each of the 17 T cell receptor beta chains below was sequenced from the same sample in a study of cytomegalovirus exposure and HLA in healthy donors. PCR employed 60 Vbeta and 13 Jbeta primers. Data came from immunoSEQ multiplex PCR; TCRdb stores just in-frame clones and leaves some out. The profile shows more than 150,000 clones, 77% of them singletons. Sequencing was performed on PBMCs. The source of these receptors is a man younger than 35 in good health and CMV-seronegative.

This clone was detected a few times. The V call is TRBV7-8, the J call TRBJ1-5; a possible D gene is TRBD1 (5 bases). The CDR3 has 14 amino acids. Trimming took 7 bases from V and 7 from J, leaving 17 bases between them. Germline CDR1 SGHVS, CDR2 FQNEAQ. In DNA, the CDR3 is TGTGCCAGCACCGAGGTATCAAAGGGGCAGCCCCAGCATTTT. Its protein is CASTEVSKGQPQHF.

The J gene is TRBJ1-1, the V gene TRBV7-9; D remains unclear. Looked up from germline, CDR1 is SEHNR and CDR2 is FQNEAQ (reference sequence). The germline V and J ends were trimmed by 0 bases and 0 bases, with 5 bases remaining between them. This CDR3 contains 14 residues. CDR3: CASSLAQMNTEAFF. CDR3 nucleotide sequence: TGTGCCAGCAGCTTAGCACAGATGAACACTGAAGCTTTCTTT.

This chain joins TRBV7-8 and TRBJ1-1; TRBD1 matches 8 bases. The CDR3 sequence is 15 residues long. The germline V gene has CDR1 SGHVS and CDR2 FQNEAQ. The ends lost 3 bases at V and 0 bases at J; junction bases unmatched: 3. CDR3 in amino acids: CASSLTGAVNTEAFF. The DNA of the CDR3 is TGTGCCAGCAGCTTGACAGGGGCCGTGAACACTGAAGCTTTCTTT.

A single count supports this clone. The V gene is TRBV15, the J gene TRBJ2-7, with TRBD2 as a possible D gene (6 bases). Germline assignment: CDR1 LNHNV and CDR2 YYDKDF (reference sequence). The CDR3 extends over 16 amino acids. Deletions cut 1 base from V and 7 bases from J, with 20 bases between. The CDR3 region has the DNA TGTGCCACCAGCAGAGGACTAGAAAAGAGGGATACTGAGCAGTACTTC. Translation gives CATSRGLEKRDTEQYF.

V usage is TRBV15 and J usage is TRBJ2-5; D is perhaps TRBD1 (6 bases). CDR1 and CDR2 from the germline V gene are LNHNV and YYDKDF (reference sequence). The CDR3 loop spans 13 amino acids. Trimming removed 0 bases at V and 4 bases at J, with 6 bases between. In nucleotides, the CDR3 is TGTGCCACCAGCAGAGACAGGGGAGAGACCCAGTACTTC. Its translation is CATSRDRGETQYF.

CDR3 coding DNA: TGTGCCAGCGCGGTTGGCACTGAAGCTTTCTTT. Its protein is CASAVGTEAFF. The gene calls are TRBV6-6 and TRBJ1-1; D gene unclear. This CDR3 contains 11 residues. The germline CDR1 and CDR2 sequences are MNHNY and SVGAGI (reference sequence). Trimming shortened V by 8 bases and J by 4 bases, and 8 bases separated the two germline ends.

The chain employs TRBV6-6 and TRBJ1-2; 11 nucleotides align to TRBD1. V trimming: 4 bases; J trimming: 6 bases; junction bases outside the gene matches: 4. This CDR3 contains 14 residues. Germline V gene sequence: CDR1 MNHNY, CDR2 SVGAGI (reference sequence). The CDR3 DNA reads as TGTGCCAGCAGTTGGACAGGGGGCGCGGATGGCTACACCTTC. It codes for CASSWTGGADGYTF.

V is TRBV30 and J is TRBJ1-1, with 9 bases identical to TRBD1. Per the germline V gene, CDR1 is GTSNPN and CDR2 is SVGIG (reference sequence). The CDR3 consists of 13 residues. V lost 1 base, J lost 7 bases, and 4 bases stayed unmatched. The CDR3 region has the DNA TGTGCCTGGAGTGCACAGGGGGCGGTTGAAGCTTTCTTT. It is translated as CAWSAQGAVEAFF.

The chain uses TRBV2 and TRBJ2-7; possible D gene TRBD2, 6 bases. The CDR3 has 14 amino acids. Germline CDR1 and CDR2: SNHLY and FYNNEI. The V gene lost 4 bases and the J gene lost 2 bases, with 12 bases spanning the gap. CDR3 protein: CASSGGRGAYEQYF. CDR3 sequence (DNA): TGTGCCAGCAGTGGAGGGCGGGGAGCCTACGAGCAGTACTTC.

The V gene is TRBV27, the J gene TRBJ2-3, with 7 nucleotides matching TRBD1. V lost 2 bases, J lost 5 bases, and 4 bases stayed unmatched. Germline lookup yields CDR1 MNHEY and CDR2 SMNVEV (reference sequence). The CDR3 extends over 14 amino acids. CDR3 residues: CASSLGTALDTQYF. CDR3 bases: TGTGCCAGCAGTTTAGGGACAGCTTTAGATACGCAGTATTTT.

The chain has TRBV30 and TRBJ1-4; 9 bases match TRBD1. Trimming removed 1 base from V and 4 bases from J; junction bases left unmatched: 4. CDR1 and CDR2 (germline): GTSNPN, SVGIG (reference sequence). CDR3 length: 15 residues. CDR3: CAWSGTGARNEKLFF. The CDR3 coding sequence is TGTGCCTGGAGTGGGACAGGGGCCCGTAATGAAAAACTGTTTTTT.

V and J are TRBV6-4 and TRBJ2-1, with 14 positions matching TRBD2. CDR3 length: 19 amino acids. Germline CDR1 and CDR2: MRHNA and SNTAGT. The J segment lost 0 bases and the V segment lost 3 bases, leaving 7 bases of the junction unmatched. CDR3 sequence (DNA): TGTGCCAGCAGTGAGCCGGGACTAGCGGGAGCCCACTCCTACAATGAGCAGTTCTTC. It yields the protein CASSEPGLAGAHSYNEQFF.

The V call is TRBV9, the J call TRBJ2-5; 8 bases are a match to TRBD1. Germline CDR1 SGDLS, CDR2 YYNGEE. The CDR3 extends over 15 amino acids. The trim removed 3 bases at V and 5 bases at J, leaving 9 bases unmatched. CDR3 in DNA: TGTGCCAGCAGCGCCAGGACAGGGACGAAGGAGACCCAGTACTTC. This codes for CASSARTGTKETQYF.

This clone was detected only once. The chain carries TRBV6-5 and TRBJ1-2, with D perhaps matching TRBD1 (6 bases). The CDR3 extends over 13 amino acids. Germline CDR1 is MNHEY and CDR2 is SVGAGI. V lost 6 bases and J 6 bases, leaving 14 bases between the germline ends. This CDR3 is CASSLTGIHGYTF. The CDR3 DNA reads as TGTGCCAGCAGCTTAACAGGGATCCATGGCTACACCTTC.

The V and J genes are TRBV7-2 and TRBJ1-1, with D unresolved. The CDR3 contains 15 residues. The V and J ends lost 2 bases and 1 base respectively, with 11 bases between them. Germline CDR1 is SGHTA and CDR2 is FQGNSA. In DNA, the CDR3 is TGTGCCAGCAGCTTATACCCGGAGGGGAACACTGAAGCTTTCTTT. Translating it yields CASSLYPEGNTEAFF. Combining the CDR3 with reference TRBV7-2 and TRBJ1-1 gives the whole variable domain GAGVSQSPSNKVTEKGKDVELRCDPISGHTALYWYRQSLGQGLEFLIYFQGNSAPDKSGLPSDRFSAERTGGSVSTLTIQRTQQEDSAVYLCASSLYPEGNTEAFFGQGTRLTVV.

The CDR3 sequence: CASSSGPSAGTQYF. Written as DNA, the CDR3 is TGTGCCAGCAGCTCCGGACCCTCGGCGGGGACCCAGTACTTC. This sequence joins TRBV11-3 and TRBJ2-5, with D possibly TRBD2 on 5 matching bases. The germline CDR1 and CDR2 sequences are SGHNT and YENEEA. The length of the CDR3 is 14 residues. V was clipped by 4 bases and J by 7 bases, with 16 bases between them.

The chain has TRBV5-6 and TRBJ2-7; D is perhaps TRBD1 (5 bases). Trimming removed 0 bases at V and 3 bases at J, with 10 bases between. Germline lookup yields CDR1 SGHDT and CDR2 YYEEEE. This CDR3 has 14 amino acids. The CDR3 DNA reads TGTGCCAGCAGCTTGGAGGGGTTAGTCTACGAGCAGTACTTC. Residues: CASSLEGLVYEQYF. Drawing the rest from reference TRBV5-6 and TRBJ2-7, the complete variable domain is DAGVTQSPTHLIKTRGQQVTLRCSPKSGHDTVSWYQQALGQGPQFIFQYYEEEERQRGNFPDRFSGHQFPNYSSELNVNALLLGDSALYLCASSLEGLVYEQYFGPGTRLTVT.